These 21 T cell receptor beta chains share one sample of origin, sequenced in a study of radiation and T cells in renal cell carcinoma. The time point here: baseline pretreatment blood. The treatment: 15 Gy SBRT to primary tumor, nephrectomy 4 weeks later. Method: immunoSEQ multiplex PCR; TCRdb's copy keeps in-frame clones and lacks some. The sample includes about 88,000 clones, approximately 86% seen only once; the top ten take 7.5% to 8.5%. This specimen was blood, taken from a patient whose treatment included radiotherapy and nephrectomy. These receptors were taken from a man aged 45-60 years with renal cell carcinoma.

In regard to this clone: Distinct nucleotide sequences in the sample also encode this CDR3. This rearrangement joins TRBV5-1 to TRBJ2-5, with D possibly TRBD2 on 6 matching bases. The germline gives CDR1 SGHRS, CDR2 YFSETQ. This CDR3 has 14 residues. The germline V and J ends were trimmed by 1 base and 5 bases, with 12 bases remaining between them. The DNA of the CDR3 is TGCGCCAGCAGCTTGTCGGGAGTGGGGGAGACCCAGTACTTC. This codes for CASSLSGVGETQYF.

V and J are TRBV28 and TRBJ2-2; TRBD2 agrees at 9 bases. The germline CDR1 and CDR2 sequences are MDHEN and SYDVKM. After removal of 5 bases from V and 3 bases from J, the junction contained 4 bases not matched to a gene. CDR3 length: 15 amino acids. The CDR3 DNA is TGTGCCAGCAGTGTCCTAGCGGGATACACCGGGGAGCTGTTTTTT. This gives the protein CASSVLAGYTGELFF. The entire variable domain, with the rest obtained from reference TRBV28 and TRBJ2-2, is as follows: DVKVTQSSRYLVKRTGEKVFLECVQDMDHENMFWYRQDPGLGLRLIYFSYDVKMKEKGDIPEGYSVSREKKERFSLILESASTNQTSMYLCASSVLAGYTGELFFGEGSRLTVL.

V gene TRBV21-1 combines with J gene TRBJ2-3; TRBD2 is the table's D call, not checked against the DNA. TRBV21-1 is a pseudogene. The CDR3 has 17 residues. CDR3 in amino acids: CASSKMKASGSTDTQYF. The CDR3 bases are TGTGCCAGCAGCAAAATGAAGGCTAGCGGCAGCACAGATACGCAGTATTTT.

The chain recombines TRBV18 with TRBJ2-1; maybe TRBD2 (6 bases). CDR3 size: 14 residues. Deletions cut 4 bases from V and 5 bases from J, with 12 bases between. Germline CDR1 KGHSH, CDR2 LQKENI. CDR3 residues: CASSREANNNEQFF. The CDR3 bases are TGTGCCAGCTCACGGGAGGCTAATAACAATGAGCAGTTCTTC. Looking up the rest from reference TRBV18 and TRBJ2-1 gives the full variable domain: NAGVMQNPRHLVRRRGQEARLRCSPMKGHSHVYWYRQLPEEGLKFMVYLQKENIIDESGMPKERFSAEFPKEGPSILRIQQVVRGDSAAYFCASSREANNNEQFFGPGTRLTVL.

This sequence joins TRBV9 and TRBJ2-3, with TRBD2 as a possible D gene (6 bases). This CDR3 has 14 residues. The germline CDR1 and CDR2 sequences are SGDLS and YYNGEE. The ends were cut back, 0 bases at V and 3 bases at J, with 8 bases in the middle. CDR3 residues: CASSVVAGTDTQYF. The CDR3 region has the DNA TGTGCCAGCAGCGTAGTGGCGGGGACAGATACGCAGTATTTT.

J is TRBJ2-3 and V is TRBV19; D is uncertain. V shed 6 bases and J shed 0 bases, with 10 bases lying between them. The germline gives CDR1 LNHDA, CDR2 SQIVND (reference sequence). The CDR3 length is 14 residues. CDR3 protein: CASRLEGSTDTQYF. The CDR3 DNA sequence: TGTGCCAGTAGGCTGGAAGGTAGCACAGATACGCAGTATTTT.

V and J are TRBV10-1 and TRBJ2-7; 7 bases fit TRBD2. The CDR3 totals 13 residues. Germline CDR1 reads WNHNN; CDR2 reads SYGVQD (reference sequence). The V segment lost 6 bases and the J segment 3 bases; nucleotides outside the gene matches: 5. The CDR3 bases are TGCGCCAGCAGGCGGACTAGTTACTACGAGCAGTACTTC. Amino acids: CASRRTSYYEQYF.

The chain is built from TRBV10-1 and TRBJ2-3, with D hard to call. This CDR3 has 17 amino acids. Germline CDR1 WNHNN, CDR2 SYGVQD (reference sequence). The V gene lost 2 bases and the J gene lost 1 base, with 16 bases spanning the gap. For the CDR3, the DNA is TGCGCCAGCAGTGAGAGAAGTGGCTCCATGGGCACAGATACGCAGTATTTT. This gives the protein CASSERSGSMGTDTQYF.

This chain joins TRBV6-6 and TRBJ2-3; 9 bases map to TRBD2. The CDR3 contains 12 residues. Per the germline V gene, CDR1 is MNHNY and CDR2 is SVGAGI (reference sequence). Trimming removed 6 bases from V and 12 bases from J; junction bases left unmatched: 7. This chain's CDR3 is CASRTGLAHQYF. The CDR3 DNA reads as TGTGCCAGCAGGACGGGACTAGCACACCAGTATTTT.

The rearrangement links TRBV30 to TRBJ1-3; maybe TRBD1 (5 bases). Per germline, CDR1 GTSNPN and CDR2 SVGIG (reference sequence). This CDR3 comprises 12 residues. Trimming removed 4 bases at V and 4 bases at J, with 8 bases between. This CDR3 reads CAWTRQGNTIYF. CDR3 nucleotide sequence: TGTGCCTGGACAAGACAGGGAAACACCATATATTTT. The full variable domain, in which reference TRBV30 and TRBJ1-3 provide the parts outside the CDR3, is SQTIHQWPATLVQPVGSPLSLECTVEGTSNPNLYWYRQAAGRGLQLLFYSVGIGQISSEVPQNLSASRPQDRQFILSSKKLLLSDSGFYLCAWTRQGNTIYFGEGSWLTVV.

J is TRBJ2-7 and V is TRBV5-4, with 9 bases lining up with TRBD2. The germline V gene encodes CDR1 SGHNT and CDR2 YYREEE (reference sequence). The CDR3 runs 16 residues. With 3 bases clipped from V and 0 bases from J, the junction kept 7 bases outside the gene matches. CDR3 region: CASSSRGAGGSYEQYF. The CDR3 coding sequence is TGTGCCAGCAGCTCCCGTGGAGCGGGGGGCTCCTACGAGCAGTACTTC.

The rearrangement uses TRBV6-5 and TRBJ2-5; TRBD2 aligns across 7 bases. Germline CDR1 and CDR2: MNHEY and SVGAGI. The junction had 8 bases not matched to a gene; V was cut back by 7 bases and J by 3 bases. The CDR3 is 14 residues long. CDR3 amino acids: CASKYTSAKETQYF. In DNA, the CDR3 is TGTGCCAGCAAGTATACTAGCGCCAAAGAGACCCAGTACTTC.

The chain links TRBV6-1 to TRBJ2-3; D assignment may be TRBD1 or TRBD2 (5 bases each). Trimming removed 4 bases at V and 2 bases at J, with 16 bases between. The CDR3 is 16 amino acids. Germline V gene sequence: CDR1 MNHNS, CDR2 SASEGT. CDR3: CASSVGRDPPTDTQYF. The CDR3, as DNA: TGTGCCAGCAGTGTCGGAAGGGACCCGCCCACAGATACGCAGTATTTT.

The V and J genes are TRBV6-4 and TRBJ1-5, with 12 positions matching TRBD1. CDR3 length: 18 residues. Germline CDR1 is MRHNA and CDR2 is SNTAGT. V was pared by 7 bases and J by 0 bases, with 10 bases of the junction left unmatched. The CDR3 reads CASIHRDRGRVSNQPQHF. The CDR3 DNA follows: TGTGCCAGCATCCACCGGGACAGGGGGCGCGTTAGCAATCAGCCCCAGCATTTT.

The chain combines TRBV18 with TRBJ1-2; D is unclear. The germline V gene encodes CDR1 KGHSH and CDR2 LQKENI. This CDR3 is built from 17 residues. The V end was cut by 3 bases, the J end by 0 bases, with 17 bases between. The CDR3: CASSPVAHTSANYGYTF. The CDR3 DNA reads TGTGCCAGCTCACCGGTCGCGCACACTTCAGCTAACTATGGCTACACCTTC.

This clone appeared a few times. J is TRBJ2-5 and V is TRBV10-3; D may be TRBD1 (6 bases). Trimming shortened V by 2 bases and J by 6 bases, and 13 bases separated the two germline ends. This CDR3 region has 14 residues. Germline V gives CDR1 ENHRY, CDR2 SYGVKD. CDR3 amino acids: CAISETVGAKTQYF. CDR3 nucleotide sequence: TGTGCCATCAGTGAGACGGTGGGGGCAAAGACCCAGTACTTC.

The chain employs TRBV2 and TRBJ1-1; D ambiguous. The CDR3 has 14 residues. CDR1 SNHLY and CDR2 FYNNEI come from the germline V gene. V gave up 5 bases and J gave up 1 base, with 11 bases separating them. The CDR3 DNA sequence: TGTGCCAGCAGTCCACCATCAGGGAACACTGAAGCTTTCTTT. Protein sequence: CASSPPSGNTEAFF.

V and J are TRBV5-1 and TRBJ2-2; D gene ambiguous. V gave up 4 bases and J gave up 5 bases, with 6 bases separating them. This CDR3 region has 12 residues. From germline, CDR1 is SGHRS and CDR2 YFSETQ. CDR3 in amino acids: CASSPNTGELFF. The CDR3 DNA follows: TGCGCCAGCAGCCCCAATACCGGGGAGCTGTTTTTT. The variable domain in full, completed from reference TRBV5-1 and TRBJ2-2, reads KAGVTQTPRYLIKTRGQQVTLSCSPISGHRSVSWYQQTPGQGLQFLFEYFSETQRNKGNFPGRFSGRQFSNSRSEMNVSTLELGDSALYLCASSPNTGELFFGEGSRLTVL.

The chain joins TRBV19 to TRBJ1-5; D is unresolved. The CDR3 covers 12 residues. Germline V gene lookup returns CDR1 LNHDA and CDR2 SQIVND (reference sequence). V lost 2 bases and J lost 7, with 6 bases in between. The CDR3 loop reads CASSITVQPQHF. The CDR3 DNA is TGTGCCAGTAGTATAACGGTGCAGCCCCAGCATTTT.

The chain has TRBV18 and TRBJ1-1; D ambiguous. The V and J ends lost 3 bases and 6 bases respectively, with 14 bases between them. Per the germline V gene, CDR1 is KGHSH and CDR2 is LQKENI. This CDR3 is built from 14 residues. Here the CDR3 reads CASSPSHLRAEAFF. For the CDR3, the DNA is TGTGCCAGCTCACCGTCACACCTGAGGGCTGAAGCTTTCTTT.

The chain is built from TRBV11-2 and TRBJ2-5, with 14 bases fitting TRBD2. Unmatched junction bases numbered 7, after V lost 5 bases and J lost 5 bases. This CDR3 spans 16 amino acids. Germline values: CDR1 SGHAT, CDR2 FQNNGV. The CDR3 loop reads CASSLTSGGAWETQYF. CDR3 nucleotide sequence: TGTGCCAGCAGCCTGACTAGCGGGGGGGCTTGGGAGACCCAGTACTTC. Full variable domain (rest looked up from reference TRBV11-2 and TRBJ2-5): EAGVAQSPRYKIIEKRQSVAFWCNPISGHATLYWYQQILGQGPKLLIQFQNNGVVDDSQLPKDRFSAERLKGVDSTLKIQPAKLEDSAVYLCASSLTSGGAWETQYFGPGTRLLVL.